The rows below give T cell receptor beta chains drawn from one sample of a study of T cell repertoires in cytomegalovirus infection. TCRdb re-called the reads with MiXCR, one entry per CDR3 protein. This table has hundreds of thousands of distinct CDR3 sequences, under 20% appearing once. Sequencing input: PBMCs. The receptors stem from a human donor in good health (CMV status not recorded). Some clones in this sample may be carry-over from other donors' samples. CDR3s include the opening cysteine and the closing phenylalanine or tryptophan. The D gene is left open where the match is weak. Rows give clone size only sometimes, using once, few, many, or a class for an expanded clone.

abundance: few
j_gene: TRBJ1-2
v_gene: TRBV20-1
d_gene: TRBD1
CDR3aa: CSAGREVGTVNSNYGYTF
CDR3nt: TGCAGTGCTGGCAGAGAGGTCGGGACAGTTAATTCTAACTATGGCTACACCTTC

abundance: many
j_gene: TRBJ2-7
v_gene: TRBV10-3
d_gene: .
CDR3aa: CAISPSRGRQVEQYF
CDR3nt: TGTGCCATCAGTCCTTCGCGGGGCCGGCAGGTCGAGCAGTACTTC

abundance: few
j_gene: TRBJ2-1
v_gene: TRBV11-2
d_gene: .
CDR3aa: CASSSRIGFSSYNEQFF
CDR3nt: TGTGCCAGCAGCTCTAGAATCGGGTTTAGCTCCTACAATGAGCAGTTCTTC

abundance: .
j_gene: TRBJ2-7
v_gene: TRBV3-1
d_gene: .
CDR3aa: CASSHGADTSYEQYF
CDR3nt: TGTGCCAGCAGCCACGGAGCAGATACAAGCTACGAGCAGTACTTC

abundance: many
j_gene: TRBJ2-5
v_gene: TRBV7-9
d_gene: .
CDR3aa: CASSPLQETQYF
CDR3nt: TGTGCCAGCAGCCCCCTCCAAGAGACCCAGTACTTC

abundance: .
j_gene: TRBJ2-3
v_gene: TRBV4-3
d_gene: TRBD1
CDR3aa: CASSPRDRDMDTQYF
CDR3nt: TGCGCCAGCAGCCCCCGGGACAGGGACATGGATACGCAGTATTTT

abundance: few
j_gene: TRBJ1-1
v_gene: TRBV5-1
d_gene: TRBD1
CDR3aa: CASSTGQQNTEAFF
CDR3nt: TGCGCCAGCAGCACGGGACAGCAGAACACTGAAGCTTTCTTT

abundance: few
j_gene: TRBJ2-2
v_gene: TRBV7-2
d_gene: TRBD1
CDR3aa: CASSLNTGTAITGELFF
CDR3nt: TGTGCCAGCAGCCTAAATACCGGGACAGCAATCACCGGGGAGCTGTTTTTT

abundance: .
j_gene: TRBJ1-1
v_gene: TRBV6-5
d_gene: .
CDR3aa: CASSYQGNSNTEAFF
CDR3nt: TGTGCCAGCAGTTACCAAGGAAACTCGAACACTGAAGCTTTCTTT

abundance: many
j_gene: TRBJ1-1
v_gene: TRBV12-3/TRBV12-4
d_gene: TRBD1
CDR3aa: CASSFTGTGVPEAFF
CDR3nt: TGTGCCAGCAGCTTTACCGGGACAGGGGTCCCTGAAGCTTTCTTT

abundance: many
j_gene: TRBJ2-5
v_gene: TRBV7-8
d_gene: .
CDR3aa: CARFGGRGPQETQYF
CDR3nt: TGTGCCAGATTCGGCGGCAGGGGACCCCAAGAGACCCAGTACTTC

abundance: .
j_gene: TRBJ1-5
v_gene: TRBV6-2/TRBV6-3
d_gene: TRBD1
CDR3aa: CASSHGTGIRQPQHF
CDR3nt: TGTGCCAGCAGCCACGGGACAGGGATACGTCAGCCCCAGCATTTT

abundance: .
j_gene: TRBJ2-1
v_gene: TRBV12-3/TRBV12-4
d_gene: TRBD1
CDR3aa: CASSLDRGYLNEQFF
CDR3nt: TGTGCCAGCAGTCTCGACAGGGGATACCTCAATGAGCAGTTCTTC

abundance: .
j_gene: TRBJ1-1
v_gene: TRBV4-3
d_gene: .
CDR3aa: CASSQQGLNTEAFF
CDR3nt: TGCGCCAGCAGCCAACAGGGGTTGAACACTGAAGCTTTCTTT

abundance: few
j_gene: TRBJ1-3
v_gene: TRBV7-9
d_gene: .
CDR3aa: CASSYTGKHGNTIYF
CDR3nt: TGTGCCAGCAGCTACACAGGGAAACATGGAAACACCATATATTTT

abundance: few
j_gene: TRBJ2-5
v_gene: TRBV7-2
d_gene: .
CDR3aa: CASSLQKGLIPETQYF
CDR3nt: TGTGCCAGCAGCTTACAGAAGGGCCTAATCCCAGAGACCCAGTACTTC

abundance: .
j_gene: TRBJ2-7
v_gene: TRBV6-1
d_gene: .
CDR3aa: CASSEAGILYEQYF
CDR3nt: TGTGCCAGCAGTGAAGCCGGCATACTCTACGAGCAGTACTTC

abundance: .
j_gene: TRBJ1-6
v_gene: TRBV28
d_gene: .
CDR3aa: CASSLPGSPLHF
CDR3nt: TGTGCCAGCAGTTTGCCGGGGTCACCCCTCCACTTT

abundance: many
j_gene: TRBJ2-5
v_gene: TRBV4-3
d_gene: TRBD1
CDR3aa: CASWDRGLVETQYF
CDR3nt: TGCGCCAGCTGGGACAGGGGGCTGGTAGAGACCCAGTACTTC

abundance: .
j_gene: TRBJ2-7
v_gene: TRBV5-4
d_gene: TRBD1
CDR3aa: CASSLAGQGEYEQYF
CDR3nt: TGTGCCAGCAGCTTGGCCGGACAGGGGGAGTACGAGCAGTACTTC

abundance: many
j_gene: TRBJ1-2
v_gene: TRBV7-2
d_gene: .
CDR3aa: CASSLGGPTFDGYTF
CDR3nt: TGTGCCAGCAGCTTAGGGGGGCCCACGTTCGATGGCTACACCTTC

abundance: few
j_gene: TRBJ2-1
v_gene: TRBV6-1
d_gene: .
CDR3aa: CASTRMAGAYNEQFF
CDR3nt: TGTGCCAGCACCCGAATGGCAGGGGCGTACAATGAGCAGTTCTTC

abundance: few
j_gene: TRBJ2-5
v_gene: TRBV15
d_gene: .
CDR3aa: CATRGGETQYF
CDR3nt: TGTGCCACCAGAGGGGGGGAGACCCAGTACTTC

abundance: .
j_gene: TRBJ1-6
v_gene: TRBV2
d_gene: .
CDR3aa: CASRPNSYNSPLHF
CDR3nt: TGTGCCAGCAGGCCCAACTCCTATAATTCACCCCTCCACTTT

abundance: .
j_gene: TRBJ2-7
v_gene: TRBV7-2
d_gene: .
CDR3aa: CASSPNGAHEQYF
CDR3nt: TGTGCCAGCAGCCCAAACGGTGCTCACGAGCAGTACTTC

abundance: .
j_gene: TRBJ1-1
v_gene: TRBV7-2
d_gene: .
CDR3aa: CASSSRQGAGNTEAFF
CDR3nt: TGTGCCAGCAGCTCTAGGCAGGGTGCGGGGAACACTGAAGCTTTCTTT

abundance: many
j_gene: TRBJ2-6
v_gene: TRBV7-2
d_gene: TRBD1
CDR3aa: CASSWAGTDFSGANVLTF
CDR3nt: TGTGCCAGCAGCTGGGCCGGGACAGACTTCTCTGGGGCCAACGTCCTGACTTTC

abundance: many
j_gene: TRBJ1-2
v_gene: TRBV5-4
d_gene: TRBD1
CDR3aa: CASSGTGQGIWGYTF
CDR3nt: TGTGCCAGCAGCGGAACGGGACAGGGGATATGGGGCTACACCTTC

abundance: many
j_gene: TRBJ2-3
v_gene: TRBV7-2
d_gene: TRBD2
CDR3aa: CASSLEHRASGGRDTQYF
CDR3nt: TGTGCCAGCAGCTTAGAGCACCGGGCTAGCGGGGGGCGTGATACGCAGTATTTT

abundance: many
j_gene: TRBJ2-3
v_gene: TRBV7-2
d_gene: .
CDR3aa: CASRFGSTDTQYF
CDR3nt: TGTGCCAGCAGGTTTGGCTCCACAGATACGCAGTATTTT

abundance: .
j_gene: TRBJ1-2
v_gene: TRBV20-1
d_gene: .
CDR3aa: CSARGHRQYGYTF
CDR3nt: TGCAGTGCTAGAGGCCATCGGCAGTATGGCTACACCTTC

abundance: once
j_gene: TRBJ1-2
v_gene: TRBV20-1
d_gene: .
CDR3aa: CSARVADRNYGYTF
CDR3nt: TGCAGTGCTAGAGTCGCAGACAGGAACTATGGCTACACCTTC

abundance: many
j_gene: TRBJ2-6
v_gene: TRBV5-4
d_gene: .
CDR3aa: CASSLDGFGVGANVLTF
CDR3nt: TGTGCCAGCAGCTTGGACGGTTTCGGGGTCGGGGCCAACGTCCTGACTTTC

abundance: .
j_gene: TRBJ1-4
v_gene: TRBV7-6
d_gene: .
CDR3aa: CASSSYRAGDEKLFF
CDR3nt: TGTGCCAGCAGCTCATACAGGGCGGGTGATGAAAAACTGTTTTTT

abundance: .
j_gene: TRBJ2-5
v_gene: TRBV10-3
d_gene: TRBD2
CDR3aa: CAISDLSRGGQETQYF
CDR3nt: TGTGCCATCAGTGACCTTTCCCGGGGGGGCCAAGAGACCCAGTACTTC

abundance: many
j_gene: TRBJ1-1
v_gene: TRBV7-2
d_gene: .
CDR3aa: CASRRQANTEAFF
CDR3nt: TGTGCCAGCAGGCGGCAGGCGAACACTGAAGCTTTCTTT

abundance: many
j_gene: TRBJ2-7
v_gene: TRBV12-3/TRBV12-4
d_gene: TRBD1
CDR3aa: CASSLQMGTGGRYEQYF
CDR3nt: TGTGCCAGCAGTTTACAGATGGGGACAGGGGGCCGATACGAGCAGTACTTC

abundance: .
j_gene: TRBJ1-2
v_gene: TRBV6-1
d_gene: .
CDR3aa: CASSYLYGYTF
CDR3nt: TGTGCCAGCAGTTACCTCTATGGCTACACCTTC

abundance: .
j_gene: TRBJ1-1
v_gene: TRBV7-3
d_gene: .
CDR3aa: CASSAFRGTEAFF
CDR3nt: TGTGCCAGCAGCGCCTTTAGGGGCACTGAAGCTTTCTTT

abundance: .
j_gene: TRBJ2-3
v_gene: TRBV20-1
d_gene: TRBD2
CDR3aa: CSAPRTRASSGTQYF
CDR3nt: TGCAGTGCCCCCCGGACTAGGGCCTCTTCAGGTACGCAGTATTTT

abundance: .
j_gene: TRBJ2-3
v_gene: TRBV20-1
d_gene: TRBD2
CDR3aa: CSRAGIGTDTQYF
CDR3nt: TGCAGCCGAGCGGGGATCGGCACAGATACGCAGTATTTT

abundance: .
j_gene: TRBJ2-3
v_gene: TRBV15
d_gene: .
CDR3aa: CATSRDSGGRTDTQYF
CDR3nt: TGTGCCACCAGCAGAGATTCCGGGGGGCGCACAGATACGCAGTATTTT

abundance: few
j_gene: TRBJ1-1
v_gene: TRBV2
d_gene: .
CDR3aa: CASSEAGGEAFF
CDR3nt: TGTGCCAGCAGTGAAGCGGGGGGCGAAGCTTTCTTT

abundance: few
j_gene: TRBJ2-5
v_gene: TRBV4-1
d_gene: TRBD2
CDR3aa: CASSQESGEKTQYF
CDR3nt: TGCGCCAGCAGCCAAGAAAGCGGGGAAAAGACCCAGTACTTC

abundance: few
j_gene: TRBJ1-1
v_gene: TRBV6-1
d_gene: TRBD1
CDR3aa: CASSGRQGGGTEAFF
CDR3nt: TGTGCCAGCAGTGGTCGACAGGGCGGGGGCACTGAAGCTTTCTTT

abundance: few
j_gene: TRBJ1-5
v_gene: TRBV12-3/TRBV12-4
d_gene: .
CDR3aa: CASSLDANQPQHF
CDR3nt: TGTGCCAGCAGTTTAGACGCAAATCAGCCCCAGCATTTT

abundance: few
j_gene: TRBJ1-3
v_gene: TRBV27
d_gene: .
CDR3aa: CASSLSGGLVSGNTIYF
CDR3nt: TGTGCCAGCAGTTTATCGGGGGGCCTCGTTTCTGGAAACACCATATATTTT

abundance: many
j_gene: TRBJ2-7
v_gene: TRBV7-2
d_gene: .
CDR3aa: CASSLAAGSYEQYF
CDR3nt: TGTGCCAGCAGCTTAGCGGCAGGGAGCTACGAGCAGTACTTC

abundance: many
j_gene: TRBJ1-5
v_gene: TRBV28
d_gene: .
CDR3aa: CASSLFGFRNQPQHF
CDR3nt: TGTGCCAGCAGTTTATTTGGGTTCCGAAATCAGCCCCAGCATTTT

abundance: .
j_gene: TRBJ1-5
v_gene: TRBV20-1
d_gene: TRBD1
CDR3aa: CSARQTGGFFNQPQHF
CDR3nt: TGCAGTGCTAGACAGACAGGGGGTTTTTTCAATCAGCCCCAGCATTTT

abundance: few
j_gene: TRBJ1-2
v_gene: TRBV5-1
d_gene: .
CDR3aa: CATPTQGPTDYGYTF
CDR3nt: TGCGCCACCCCAACCCAAGGCCCAACGGACTATGGCTACACCTTC